The rows below give T cell receptor beta chains drawn from one sample of a study of a mutant IDH1 vaccine in newly diagnosed glioma. Profiling relied on immunoSEQ multiplex PCR, and the TCRdb table lists in-frame clones only, not all of them. The data show tens of thousands of clones, approximately 84% seen once. Their target antigens are unknown. The source material was PBMCs, sampled from a glioma patient whose treatment included an IDH1 peptide vaccine. These receptor sequences come from a man aged 25-45 years with glioma. Both conserved end residues are part of each CDR3. The D gene is left open where the match is weak. Size is omitted from some rows. Given values are once, few, many or a class for expanded clones.

cdr3_nt: TGTGCCAGCAAAGCGACGGTGGGACAAGGGGGGCAGTACTTC
cdr3_aa: CASKATVGQGGQYF
clone_size: NA
v_call: TRBV27
d_call: NA
j_call: TRBJ2-7

cdr3_nt: TGTGCCAGCAGTCCGGAGAAGGGTTGGGAAAAACTGTTTTTT
cdr3_aa: CASSPEKGWEKLFF
clone_size: NA
v_call: TRBV2
d_call: NA
j_call: TRBJ1-4

cdr3_nt: TGTGCCAGCAGCTTTCGGACAGGGGGTAGCACAGATACGCAGTATTTT
cdr3_aa: CASSFRTGGSTDTQYF
clone_size: NA
v_call: TRBV11-2
d_call: TRBD1
j_call: TRBJ2-3

cdr3_nt: TGTGCCAGCAGCGGAGGACAAAACGCCGCTTCTAACTATGGCTACACCTTC
cdr3_aa: CASSGGQNAASNYGYTF
clone_size: NA
v_call: TRBV9
d_call: NA
j_call: TRBJ1-2

cdr3_nt: TGTGCCAGCAGTGGACAGGGGGCCTACGAGCAGTACTTC
cdr3_aa: CASSGQGAYEQYF
clone_size: NA
v_call: TRBV2
d_call: TRBD1
j_call: TRBJ2-7

cdr3_nt: TGTGCCAGCAGCGCGACGGTTCGCTTCAGCCTCCAGCCCCAGCATTTT
cdr3_aa: CASSATVRFSLQPQHF
clone_size: NA
v_call: TRBV5-8
d_call: NA
j_call: TRBJ1-5

cdr3_nt: TGTGCCAGCAGCTTGGCCGACAGGGACCTGGAGACCCAGTACTTC
cdr3_aa: CASSLADRDLETQYF
clone_size: NA
v_call: TRBV7-9
d_call: TRBD1
j_call: TRBJ2-5

cdr3_nt: TGTGCCAGCAGCTTAGCCCGGGGTAGGTGGATGGAAAGCATTCAGTACTTC
cdr3_aa: CASSLARGRWMESIQYF
clone_size: once
v_call: TRBV7-8
d_call: NA
j_call: TRBJ2-4

cdr3_nt: TGTGCCAGTAATCTCCGAGGGACAGGGGGAACTGGGGCCAACGTCCTGACTTTC
cdr3_aa: CASNLRGTGGTGANVLTF
clone_size: NA
v_call: TRBV19
d_call: TRBD1
j_call: TRBJ2-6

cdr3_nt: TGTGCCACCGGACGGTTATCGGCTAACTATGGCTACACCTTC
cdr3_aa: CATGRLSANYGYTF
clone_size: NA
v_call: TRBV10-3
d_call: NA
j_call: TRBJ1-2